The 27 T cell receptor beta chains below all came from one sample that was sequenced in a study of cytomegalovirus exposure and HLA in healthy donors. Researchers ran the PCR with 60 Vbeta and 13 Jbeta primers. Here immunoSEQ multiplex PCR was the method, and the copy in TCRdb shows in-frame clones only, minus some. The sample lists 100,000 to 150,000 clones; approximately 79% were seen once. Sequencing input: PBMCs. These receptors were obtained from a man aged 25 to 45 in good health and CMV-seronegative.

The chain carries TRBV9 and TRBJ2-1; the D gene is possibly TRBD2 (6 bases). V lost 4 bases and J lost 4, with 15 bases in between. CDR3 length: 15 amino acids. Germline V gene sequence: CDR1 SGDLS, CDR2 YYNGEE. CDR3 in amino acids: CASSPSGVLYNEQFF. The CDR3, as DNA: TGTGCCAGCAGCCCTTCGGGGGTATTGTACAATGAGCAGTTCTTC.

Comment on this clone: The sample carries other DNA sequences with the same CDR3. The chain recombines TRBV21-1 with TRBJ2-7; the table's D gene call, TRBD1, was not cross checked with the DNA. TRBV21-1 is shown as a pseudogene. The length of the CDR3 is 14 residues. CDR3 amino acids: CASSKGGPPYEQYF. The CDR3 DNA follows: TGTGCCAGCAGCAAAGGGGGCCCCCCCTACGAGCAGTACTTC.

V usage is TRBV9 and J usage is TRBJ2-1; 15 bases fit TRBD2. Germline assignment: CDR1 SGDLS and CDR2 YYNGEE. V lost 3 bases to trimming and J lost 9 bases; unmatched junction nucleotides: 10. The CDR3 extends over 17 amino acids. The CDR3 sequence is CASSGTSGGAFFREQFF. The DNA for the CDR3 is TGTGCCAGCAGCGGGACTAGCGGGGGGGCATTTTTCCGTGAGCAGTTCTTC.

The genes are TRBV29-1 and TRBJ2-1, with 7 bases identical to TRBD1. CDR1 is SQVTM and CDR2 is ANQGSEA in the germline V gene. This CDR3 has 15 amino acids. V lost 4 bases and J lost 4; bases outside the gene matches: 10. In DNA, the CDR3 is TGCAGCGTTGCGAAGAGGGACAGCTTTTACAATGAGCAGTTCTTC. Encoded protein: CSVAKRDSFYNEQFF.

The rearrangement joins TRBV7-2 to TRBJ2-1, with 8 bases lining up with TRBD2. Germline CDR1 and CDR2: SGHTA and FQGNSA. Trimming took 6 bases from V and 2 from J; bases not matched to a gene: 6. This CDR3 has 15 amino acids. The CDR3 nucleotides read TGTGCCAGCAGTTCGAGCGGGGGCCCCTACAATGAGCAGTTCTTC. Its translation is CASSSSGGPYNEQFF.

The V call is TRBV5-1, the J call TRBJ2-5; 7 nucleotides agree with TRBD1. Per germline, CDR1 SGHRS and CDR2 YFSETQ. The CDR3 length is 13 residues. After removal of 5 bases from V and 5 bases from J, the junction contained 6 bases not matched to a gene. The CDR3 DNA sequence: TGCGCCAGCAGTAGGACAGGCGGGGAGACCCAGTACTTC. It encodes CASSRTGGETQYF.

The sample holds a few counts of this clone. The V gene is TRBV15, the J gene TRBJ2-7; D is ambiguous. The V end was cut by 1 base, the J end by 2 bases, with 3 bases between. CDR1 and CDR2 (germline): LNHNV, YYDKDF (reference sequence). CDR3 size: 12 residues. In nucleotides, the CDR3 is TGTGCCACCAGCAGAGGTACCTACGAGCAGTACTTC. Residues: CATSRGTYEQYF.

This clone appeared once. The CDR3: CASSQDGPDGYTF. CDR3 DNA: TGCGCCAGCAGCCAAGATGGGCCAGATGGCTACACCTTC. The chain couples TRBV4-3 to TRBJ1-2; D gene unclear. This CDR3 is built from 13 residues. CDR1 and CDR2 (germline): LGHNA, YSLEER. Deletions cut 0 bases from V and 6 bases from J, with 8 bases between.

CDR3 sequence reads: CASTTGDHNEQFF. As DNA, the CDR3 is TGTGCCAGCACGACAGGAGACCACAATGAGCAGTTCTTC. The V and J genes are TRBV6-6 and TRBJ2-1, with D maybe TRBD1 (6 bases). The CDR3 runs to 13 residues. CDR1 is MNHNY, CDR2 SVGAGI, per germline (reference sequence). The V gene lost 7 bases and the J gene lost 5 bases, with 12 bases spanning the gap.

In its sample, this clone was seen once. The CDR3 bases are TGTGCCAGCAGAGCAGGGTGGAACACCGGGGAGCTGTTTTTT. Translated, it gives CASRAGWNTGELFF. The chain joins TRBV27 to TRBJ2-2; D may be TRBD1 (5 bases). This CDR3 spans 14 amino acids. Trimming took 6 bases from V and 1 from J, leaving 9 bases between them. From germline, CDR1 is MNHEY and CDR2 SMNVEV (reference sequence).

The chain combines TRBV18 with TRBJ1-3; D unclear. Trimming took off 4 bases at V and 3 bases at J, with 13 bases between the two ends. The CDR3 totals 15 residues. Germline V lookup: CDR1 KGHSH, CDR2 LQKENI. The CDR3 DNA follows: TGTGCCAGCTCACTCCCCAACATTTTTGGAAACACCATATATTTT. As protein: CASSLPNIFGNTIYF.

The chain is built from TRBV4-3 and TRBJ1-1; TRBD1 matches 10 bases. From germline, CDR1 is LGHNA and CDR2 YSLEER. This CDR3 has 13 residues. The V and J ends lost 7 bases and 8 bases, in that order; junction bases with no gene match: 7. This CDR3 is CASTKDRGREAFF. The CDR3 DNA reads TGCGCCAGCACGAAAGACAGGGGGCGGGAAGCTTTCTTT.

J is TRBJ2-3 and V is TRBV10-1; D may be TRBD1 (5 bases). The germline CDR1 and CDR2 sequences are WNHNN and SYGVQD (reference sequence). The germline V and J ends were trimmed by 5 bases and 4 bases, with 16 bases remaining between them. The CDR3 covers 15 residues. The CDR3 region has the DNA TGCGCCAGCAGTAAAGGGGTTTTAAACCCAGATACGCAGTATTTT. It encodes CASSKGVLNPDTQYF.

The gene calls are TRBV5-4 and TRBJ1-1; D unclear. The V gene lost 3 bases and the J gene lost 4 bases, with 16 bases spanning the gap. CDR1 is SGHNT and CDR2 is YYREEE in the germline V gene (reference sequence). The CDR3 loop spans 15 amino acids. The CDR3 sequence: CASSSASLRGTEAFF. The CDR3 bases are TGTGCCAGCAGCTCCGCCTCTCTCAGAGGCACTGAAGCTTTCTTT.

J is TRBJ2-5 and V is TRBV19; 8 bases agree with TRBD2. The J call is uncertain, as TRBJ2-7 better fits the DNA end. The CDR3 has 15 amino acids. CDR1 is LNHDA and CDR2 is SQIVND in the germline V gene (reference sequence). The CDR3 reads CASSISSGGSGEQYF. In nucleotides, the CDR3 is TGTGCCAGTAGTATAAGCAGCGGGGGAAGTGGCGAGCAGTACTTC.

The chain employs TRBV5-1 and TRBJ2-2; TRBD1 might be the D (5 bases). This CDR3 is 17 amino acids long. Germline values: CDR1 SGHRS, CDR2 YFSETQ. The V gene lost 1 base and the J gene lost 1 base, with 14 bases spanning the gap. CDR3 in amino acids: CASSLRVTGENTGELFF. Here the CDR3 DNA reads TGCGCCAGCAGCTTGCGTGTAACAGGAGAGAACACCGGGGAGCTGTTTTTT.

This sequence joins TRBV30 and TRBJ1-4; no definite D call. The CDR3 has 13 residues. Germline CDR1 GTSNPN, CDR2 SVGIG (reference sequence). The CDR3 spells CAFDRLTNEKLFF. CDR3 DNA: TGTGCGTTCGACCGACTAACTAATGAAAAACTGTTTTTT.

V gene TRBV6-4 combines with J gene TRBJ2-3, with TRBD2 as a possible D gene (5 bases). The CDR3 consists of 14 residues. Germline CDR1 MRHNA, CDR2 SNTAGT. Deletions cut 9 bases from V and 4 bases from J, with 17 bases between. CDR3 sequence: CARVVGSESDTQYF. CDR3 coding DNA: TGTGCCAGGGTAGTGGGTAGCGAATCAGATACGCAGTATTTT.

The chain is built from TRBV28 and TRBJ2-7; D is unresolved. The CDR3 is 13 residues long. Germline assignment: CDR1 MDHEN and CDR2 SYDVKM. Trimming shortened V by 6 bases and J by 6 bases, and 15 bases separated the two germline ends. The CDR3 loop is CASSESSFVEQYF. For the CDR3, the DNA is TGTGCCAGCAGCGAGTCGAGCTTCGTCGAGCAGTACTTC.

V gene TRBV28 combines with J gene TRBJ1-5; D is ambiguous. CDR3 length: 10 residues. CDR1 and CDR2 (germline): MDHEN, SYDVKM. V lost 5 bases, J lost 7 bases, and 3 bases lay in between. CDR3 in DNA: TGTGCCAGCAGTCTGCAGCCCCAGCATTTT. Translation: CASSLQPQHF.

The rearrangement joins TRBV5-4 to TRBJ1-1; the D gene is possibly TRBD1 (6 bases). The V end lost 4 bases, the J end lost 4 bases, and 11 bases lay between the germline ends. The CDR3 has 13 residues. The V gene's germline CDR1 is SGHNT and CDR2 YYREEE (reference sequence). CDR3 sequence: CASSATGSTEAFF. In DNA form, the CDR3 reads TGTGCCAGCAGCGCCACAGGGAGCACTGAAGCTTTCTTT.

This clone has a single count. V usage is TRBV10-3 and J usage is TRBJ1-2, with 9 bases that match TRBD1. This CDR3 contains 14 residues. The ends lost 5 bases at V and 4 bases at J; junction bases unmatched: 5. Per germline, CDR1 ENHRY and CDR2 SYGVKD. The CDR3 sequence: CAISRVTGGYGYTF. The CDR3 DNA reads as TGTGCCATCAGTAGGGTGACAGGGGGCTATGGCTACACCTTC.

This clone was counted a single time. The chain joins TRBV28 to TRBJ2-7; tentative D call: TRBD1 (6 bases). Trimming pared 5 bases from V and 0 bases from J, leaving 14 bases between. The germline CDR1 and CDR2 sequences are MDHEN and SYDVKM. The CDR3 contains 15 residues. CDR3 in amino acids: CASSRRGIISYEQYF. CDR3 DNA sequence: TGTGCCAGCAGTCGCAGGGGTATAATCTCCTACGAGCAGTACTTC. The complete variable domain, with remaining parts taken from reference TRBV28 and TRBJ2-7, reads DVKVTQSSRYLVKRTGEKVFLECVQDMDHENMFWYRQDPGLGLRLIYFSYDVKMKEKGDIPEGYSVSREKKERFSLILESASTNQTSMYLCASSRRGIISYEQYFGPGTRLTVT.

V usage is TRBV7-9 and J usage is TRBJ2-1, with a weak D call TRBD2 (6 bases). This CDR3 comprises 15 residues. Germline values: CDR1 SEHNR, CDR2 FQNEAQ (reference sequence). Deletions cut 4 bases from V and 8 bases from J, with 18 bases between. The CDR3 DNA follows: TGTGCCAGCAGCTCGGGACTCAACCAAATCTATGAGCAGTTCTTC. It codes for CASSSGLNQIYEQFF. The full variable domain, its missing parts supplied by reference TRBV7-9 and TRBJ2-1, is DTGVSQNPRHKITKRGQNVTFRCDPISEHNRLYWYRQTLGQGPEFLTYFQNEAQLEKSRLLSDRFSAERPKGSFSTLEIQRTEQGDSAMYLCASSSGLNQIYEQFFGPGTRLTVL.

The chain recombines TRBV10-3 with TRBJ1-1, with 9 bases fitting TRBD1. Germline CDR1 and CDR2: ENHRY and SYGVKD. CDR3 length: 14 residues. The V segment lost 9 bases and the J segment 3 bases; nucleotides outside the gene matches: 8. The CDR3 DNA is TGTGCCATTAAAGTACAGGGGGCATACACTGAAGCTTTCTTT. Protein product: CAIKVQGAYTEAFF.

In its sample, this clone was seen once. The DNA of the CDR3 is TGTGCCAGCAGTTTGGTTGTCGGAGTCGGCGGGGCCAACGTCCTGACTTTC. Amino acids: CASSLVVGVGGANVLTF. This chain connects TRBV27 to TRBJ2-6; no clear D. The germline V and J ends were trimmed by 3 bases and 4 bases, with 16 bases remaining between them. Germline V gene data show CDR1 as MNHEY and CDR2 as SMNVEV (reference sequence). The CDR3 totals 17 residues.

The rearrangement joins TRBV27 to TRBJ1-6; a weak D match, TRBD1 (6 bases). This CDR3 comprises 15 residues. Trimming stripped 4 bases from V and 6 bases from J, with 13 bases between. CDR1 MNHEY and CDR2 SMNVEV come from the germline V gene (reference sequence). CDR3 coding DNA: TGTGCCAGCAGTTCACCGACAGGACTTAATTCACCCCTCCACTTT. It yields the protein CASSSPTGLNSPLHF.